This is a list of T cell receptor beta chains from one sample in a study of blood T cell repertoires in COVID-19. Clones were read by immunoSEQ multiplex PCR, and TCRdb kept only the in-frame ones, dropping some. The table lists 90,000 or so clones, around 88% of them singletons. The sample was peripheral blood. The receptor set was obtained from a man over 45 with active COVID-19. CDR3s include the opening cysteine and the closing phenylalanine or tryptophan. D genes are given only for firm matches. The size field is filled for only some rows; it gives once, few, many or a size class.

cdr3_aa cdr3_nt v_call clone_size j_call d_call
CASSIDFWTESYEQYF TGTGCCAGTAGTATAGATTTCTGGACAGAGTCCTACGAGCAGTACTTC TRBV19 . TRBJ2-7 .
CASSQDWTGSYEQYF TGCGCCAGCAGCCAAGACTGGACAGGGTCCTACGAGCAGTACTTC TRBV4-3 . TRBJ2-7 TRBD1
CASRESGRRINEQFF TGTGCCAGCAGAGAAAGCGGGAGAAGAATAAATGAGCAGTTCTTC TRBV28 . TRBJ2-1 TRBD2
CASSEIAFPRGQSGANVLTF TGTGCCAGCAGTGAAATCGCCTTTCCCAGGGGGCAGTCTGGGGCCAACGTCCTGACTTTC TRBV6-1 . TRBJ2-6 TRBD1
CSVRGGRTSGDEQFF TGCAGCGTGAGGGGCGGCAGGACTAGCGGGGATGAGCAGTTCTTC TRBV29-1 once TRBJ2-1 TRBD2
CASSTTGQGGTEAFF TGTGCCAGCAGTACAACGGGACAGGGGGGCACTGAAGCTTTCTTT TRBV6-5 . TRBJ1-1 TRBD1
CASSSRTIADEQFF TGTGCCAGCAGTTCCCGGACTATAGCGGATGAGCAGTTCTTC TRBV27 . TRBJ2-1 .
CASSQAFTASNYGYTF TGCGCCAGCAGCCAAGCATTCACAGCTTCTAACTATGGCTACACCTTC TRBV4-3 once TRBJ1-2 .
CASRPDWTPPEAFF TGTGCCAGCAGACCTGACTGGACTCCCCCTGAAGCTTTCTTT TRBV6-2/TRBV6-3 . TRBJ1-1 .
CASSPEQGAGFYGYTF TGTGCCAGCAGCCCCGAACAGGGGGCCGGTTTCTATGGCTACACCTTC TRBV28 . TRBJ1-2 TRBD1
CASSIDPRTGANVLTF TGTGCCAGTAGTATAGATCCCAGGACTGGGGCCAACGTCCTGACTTTC TRBV19 . TRBJ2-6 .
CASRDPGQTEAFF TGCGCCAGCAGGGACCCGGGACAGACTGAAGCTTTCTTT TRBV10-2 . TRBJ1-1 TRBD1
CASSQAFTGPYGYTF TGTGCCAGCAGCCAGGCGTTCACAGGTCCCTATGGCTACACCTTC TRBV3-1/TRBV3-2 few TRBJ1-2 .
CASSVAGGLLGDTQYF TGTGCCAGCAGCGTAGCTGGGGGACTCCTCGGGGATACGCAGTATTTT TRBV9 . TRBJ2-3 .
CASSLRTSGLYNEQFF TGTGCCAGCAGCCTCCGGACTAGCGGGCTCTACAATGAGCAGTTCTTC TRBV13 . TRBJ2-1 TRBD2
CANQRGGLWSGELFF TGTGCCAACCAGAGAGGGGGCCTCTGGAGCGGGGAGCTGTTTTTT TRBV6-6 . TRBJ2-2 TRBD1
CASSGDNLEEKLFF TGTGCCAGCAGCGGCGACAACCTTGAGGAAAAACTGTTTTTT TRBV7-9 few TRBJ1-4 .
CASSGRSYEQYF TGTGCCAGCAGCGGGAGGTCCTACGAGCAGTACTTC TRBV6-5 . TRBJ2-7 TRBD2
CASSPGTDGTQYF TGTGCCAGCTCACCTGGGACAGACGGGACCCAGTACTTC TRBV18 . TRBJ2-5 TRBD1
CASGRQVDEKLFF TGTGCCAGCGGTCGGCAGGTAGATGAAAAACTGTTTTTT TRBV12-3/TRBV12-4 . TRBJ1-4 .
CAISESGGRNTEAFF TGTGCCATCAGTGAGTCAGGAGGGCGGAACACTGAAGCTTTCTTT TRBV10-3 . TRBJ1-1 .
CASSGNTGLLADTQYF TGTGCCAGCAGCGGGAATACAGGGTTACTGGCAGATACGCAGTATTTT TRBV9 few TRBJ2-3 .
CSAGTSTSTDTQYF TGCAGCGCGGGGACTTCCACTAGCACAGATACGCAGTATTTT TRBV29-1 . TRBJ2-3 .
CASSLSPAGQNQPQHF TGTGCCAGCAGCTTATCGCCGGCAGGGCAAAATCAGCCCCAGCATTTT TRBV7-6 . TRBJ1-5 .
CASSEALGAREKLFF TGTGCCAGCAGTGAAGCGTTGGGGGCTCGAGAAAAACTGTTTTTT TRBV6-1 . TRBJ1-4 .
CASSLNFYEQYF TGTGCCAGCAGTCTCAACTTCTACGAGCAGTACTTC TRBV27 few TRBJ2-7 .
CASSQERQGPNTEAFF TGTGCCAGCAGCCAAGAAAGACAGGGCCCGAACACTGAAGCTTTCTTT TRBV7-9 . TRBJ1-1 TRBD1
CASSTIRDRSYEQYF TGTGCCAGCAGCACCATCCGGGACAGATCCTACGAGCAGTACTTC TRBV6-5 few TRBJ2-7 TRBD1
CAILSGLNTEAFF TGTGCCATCCTCTCGGGTCTGAACACTGAAGCTTTCTTT TRBV12-3/TRBV12-4 once TRBJ1-1 .
CASSLRTSGSSYNEQFF TGTGCCAGCAGCCTACGGACTAGCGGGAGCTCCTACAATGAGCAGTTCTTC TRBV3-1/TRBV3-2 . TRBJ2-1 TRBD2
CASSLTGNQPQHF TGTGCCAGTAGTCTGACAGGGAATCAGCCCCAGCATTTT TRBV19 few TRBJ1-5 TRBD1
CASRQTGTNYGYTF TGTGCCAGCAGACAAACAGGGACTAACTATGGCTACACCTTC TRBV7-2 . TRBJ1-2 .
CASTLAGAGADTQYF TGTGCCAGCACACTAGCGGGGGCGGGTGCAGATACGCAGTATTTT TRBV28 once TRBJ2-3 TRBD2
CASSLQGANQPQHF TGTGCCAGCAGTTTACAGGGGGCGAATCAGCCCCAGCATTTT TRBV2 . TRBJ1-5 TRBD1
CASSYRVGSYGYTF TGTGCCAGCAGTTACAGGGTTGGGAGCTATGGCTACACCTTC TRBV6-5 . TRBJ1-2 .
CASSTRTGDTGELFF TGTGCCAGCAGTACCCGGACAGGGGACACCGGGGAGCTGTTTTTT TRBV28 . TRBJ2-2 TRBD1
CASSPSGQGYEQYF TGTGCCAGCAGTCCCTCTGGACAGGGCTACGAGCAGTACTTC TRBV6-4 . TRBJ2-7 TRBD1
CASGLGGTEQFF TGTGCTAGTGGTTTAGGGGGAACTGAGCAGTTCTTC TRBV12-5 . TRBJ2-1 .
CASSRERGSTLTQYF TGTGCCAGCTCACGCGAAAGGGGCTCGACTCTGACGCAGTATTTT TRBV18 . TRBJ2-3 .
CATSETGSKGYTF TGTGCCACCAGTGAGACAGGGTCGAAGGGCTACACCTTC TRBV24-1 . TRBJ1-2 TRBD1
CSASLNRAEQYF TGCAGTGCTAGTCTGAACAGGGCCGAGCAGTACTTC TRBV20-1 . TRBJ2-7 .
CASSLEPTGAVYEQYF TGCGCCAGCAGCTTGGAGCCAACAGGGGCGGTATACGAGCAGTACTTC TRBV5-1 . TRBJ2-7 TRBD1
CASSQEPSAAYNEQFF TGTGCCAGCAGCCAAGAACCTAGCGCAGCCTACAATGAGCAGTTCTTC TRBV14 once TRBJ2-1 .
CSVQLAGGRGEQFF TGCAGCGTGCAACTAGCGGGAGGGAGGGGTGAGCAGTTCTTC TRBV29-1 . TRBJ2-1 TRBD2
CASSLEGPGDPAEQFF TGTGCCAGCAGCTTGGAGGGGCCAGGGGACCCGGCTGAGCAGTTCTTC TRBV5-8 . TRBJ2-1 .
CASSLGLAFTDTQYF TGTGCCAGCAGCTTGGGACTAGCGTTCACAGATACGCAGTATTTT TRBV7-3 . TRBJ2-3 TRBD2
CASTTDRGRGNDGYTF TGTGCCAGCACTACAGACAGGGGGCGCGGAAACGATGGCTACACCTTC TRBV2 . TRBJ1-2 TRBD1